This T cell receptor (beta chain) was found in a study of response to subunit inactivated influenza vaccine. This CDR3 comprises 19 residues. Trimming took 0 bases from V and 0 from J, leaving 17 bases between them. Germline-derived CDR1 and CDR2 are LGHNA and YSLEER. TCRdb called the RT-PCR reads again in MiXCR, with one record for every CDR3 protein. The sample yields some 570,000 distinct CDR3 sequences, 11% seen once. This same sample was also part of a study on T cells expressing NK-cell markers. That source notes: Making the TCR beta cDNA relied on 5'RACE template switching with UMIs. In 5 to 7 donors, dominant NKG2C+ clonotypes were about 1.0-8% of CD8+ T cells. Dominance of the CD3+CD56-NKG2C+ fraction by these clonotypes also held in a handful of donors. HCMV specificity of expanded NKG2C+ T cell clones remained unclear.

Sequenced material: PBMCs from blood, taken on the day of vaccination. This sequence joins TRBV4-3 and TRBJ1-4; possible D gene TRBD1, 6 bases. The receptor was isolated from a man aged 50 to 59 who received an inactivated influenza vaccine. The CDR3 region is CASSQDYTGRGSTNEKLFF. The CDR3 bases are TGCGCCAGCAGCCAAGATTACACAGGGAGGGGTTCAACTAATGAAAAACTGTTTTTT.